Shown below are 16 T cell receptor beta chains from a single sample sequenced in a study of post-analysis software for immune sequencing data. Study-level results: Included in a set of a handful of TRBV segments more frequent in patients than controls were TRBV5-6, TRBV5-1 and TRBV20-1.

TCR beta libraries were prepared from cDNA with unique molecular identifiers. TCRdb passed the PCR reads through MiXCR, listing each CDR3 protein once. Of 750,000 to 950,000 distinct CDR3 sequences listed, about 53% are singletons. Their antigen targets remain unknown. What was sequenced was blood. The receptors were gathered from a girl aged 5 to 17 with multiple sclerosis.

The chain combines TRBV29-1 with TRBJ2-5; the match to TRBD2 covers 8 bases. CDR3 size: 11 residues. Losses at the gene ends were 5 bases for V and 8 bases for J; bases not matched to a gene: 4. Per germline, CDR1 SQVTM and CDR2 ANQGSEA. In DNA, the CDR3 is TGCAGCGTTAGGACTAGCTTTACCCAGTACTTC. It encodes CSVRTSFTQYF.

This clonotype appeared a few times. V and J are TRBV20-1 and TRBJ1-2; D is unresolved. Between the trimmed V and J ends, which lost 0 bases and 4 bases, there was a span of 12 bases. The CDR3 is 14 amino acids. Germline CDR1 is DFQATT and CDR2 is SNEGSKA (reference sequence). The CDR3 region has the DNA TGCAGTGCTAGAGATCGAGATAGGAGCTATGGCTACACCTTC. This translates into CSARDRDRSYGYTF.

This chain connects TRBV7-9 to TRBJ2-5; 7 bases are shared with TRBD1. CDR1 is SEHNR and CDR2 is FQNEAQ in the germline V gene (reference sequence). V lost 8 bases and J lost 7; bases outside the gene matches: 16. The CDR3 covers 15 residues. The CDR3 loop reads CASARTGYNNRTQYF. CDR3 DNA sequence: TGTGCCAGCGCCAGGACAGGCTACAATAATCGGACCCAGTACTTC.

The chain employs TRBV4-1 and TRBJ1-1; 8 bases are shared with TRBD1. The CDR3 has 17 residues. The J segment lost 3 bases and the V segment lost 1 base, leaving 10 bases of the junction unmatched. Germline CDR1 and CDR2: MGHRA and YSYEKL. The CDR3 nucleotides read TGCGCCAGCAGCCAAGGTCGGACAGGGTGGGATCACACTGAAGCTTTCTTT. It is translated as CASSQGRTGWDHTEAFF.

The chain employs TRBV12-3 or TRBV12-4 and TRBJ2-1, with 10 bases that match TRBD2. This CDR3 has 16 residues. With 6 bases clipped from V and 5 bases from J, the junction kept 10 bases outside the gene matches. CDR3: CASRHLAGAANNEQFF. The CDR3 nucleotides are TGTGCCAGCAGACATCTAGCGGGAGCCGCCAACAATGAGCAGTTCTTC.

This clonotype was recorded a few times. CDR3 sequence: CAISEKVAGGPSDTQYF. The CDR3 DNA reads as TGTGCCATCAGTGAGAAGGTGGCGGGAGGGCCCTCGGATACGCAGTATTTT. The chain recombines TRBV10-3 with TRBJ2-3; 9 nucleotides align to TRBD2. J lost 6 bases, V lost 2 bases, and 12 bases had no gene match. Germline assignment: CDR1 ENHRY and CDR2 SYGVKD. This CDR3 spans 17 amino acids.

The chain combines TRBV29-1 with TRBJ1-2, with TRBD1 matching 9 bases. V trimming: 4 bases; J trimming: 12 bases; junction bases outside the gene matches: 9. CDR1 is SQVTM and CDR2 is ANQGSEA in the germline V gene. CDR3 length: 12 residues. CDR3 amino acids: CSVGGQGLPNTF. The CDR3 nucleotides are TGCAGCGTTGGAGGACAGGGGCTCCCTAACACCTTC.

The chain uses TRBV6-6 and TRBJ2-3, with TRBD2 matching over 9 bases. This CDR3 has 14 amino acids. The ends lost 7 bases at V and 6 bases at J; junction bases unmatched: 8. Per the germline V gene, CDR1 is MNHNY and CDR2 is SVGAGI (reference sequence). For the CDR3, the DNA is TGTGCCAGCAAACCGGGACTAGCTGCTGATACGCAGTATTTT. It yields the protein CASKPGLAADTQYF.

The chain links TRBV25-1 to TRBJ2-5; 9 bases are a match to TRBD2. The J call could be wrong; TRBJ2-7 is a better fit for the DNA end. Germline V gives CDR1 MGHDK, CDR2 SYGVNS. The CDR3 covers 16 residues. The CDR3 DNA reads TGTGCCAGCAGTGAACGCCGCCCAGCGGGGGGCAGCGAGCAGTACTTC. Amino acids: CASSERRPAGGSEQYF.

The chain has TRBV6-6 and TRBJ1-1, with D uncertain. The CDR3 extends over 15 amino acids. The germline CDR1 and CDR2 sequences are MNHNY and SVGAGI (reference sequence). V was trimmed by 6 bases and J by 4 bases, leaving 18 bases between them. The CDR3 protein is CASRTLLLSGTEAFF. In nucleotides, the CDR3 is TGTGCCAGCAGAACTCTGCTCCTCTCGGGCACTGAAGCTTTCTTT.

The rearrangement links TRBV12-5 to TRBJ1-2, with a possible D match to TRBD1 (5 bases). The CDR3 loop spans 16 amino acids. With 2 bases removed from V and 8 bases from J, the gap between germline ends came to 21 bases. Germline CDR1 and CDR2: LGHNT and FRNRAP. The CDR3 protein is CASGLTSGTPLPGYTF. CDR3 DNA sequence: TGTGCTAGTGGTTTGACCTCCGGGACCCCCCTGCCCGGCTACACCTTC.

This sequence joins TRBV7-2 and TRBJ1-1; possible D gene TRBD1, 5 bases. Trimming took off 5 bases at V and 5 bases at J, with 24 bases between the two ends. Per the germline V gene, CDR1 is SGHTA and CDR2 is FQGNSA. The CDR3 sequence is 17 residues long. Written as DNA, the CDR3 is TGTGCCAGCAGCCCGACGGTCGGGGCCCAGGGAAGGACTGAAGCTTTCTTT. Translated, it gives CASSPTVGAQGRTEAFF.

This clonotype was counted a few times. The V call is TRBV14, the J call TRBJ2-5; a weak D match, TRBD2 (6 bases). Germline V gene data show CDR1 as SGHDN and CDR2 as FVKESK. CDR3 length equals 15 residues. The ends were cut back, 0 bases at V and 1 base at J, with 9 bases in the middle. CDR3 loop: CASSQDAGFQETQYF. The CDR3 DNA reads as TGTGCCAGCAGCCAAGATGCGGGGTTCCAAGAGACCCAGTACTTC.

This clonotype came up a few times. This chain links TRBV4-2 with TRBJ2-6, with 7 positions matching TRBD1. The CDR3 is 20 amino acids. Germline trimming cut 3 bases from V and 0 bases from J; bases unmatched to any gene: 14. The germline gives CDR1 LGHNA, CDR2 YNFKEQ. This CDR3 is CASSHPTQSGTDSGANVLTF. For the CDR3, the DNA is TGTGCCAGCAGCCACCCTACCCAATCAGGGACAGACTCTGGGGCCAACGTCCTGACTTTC.

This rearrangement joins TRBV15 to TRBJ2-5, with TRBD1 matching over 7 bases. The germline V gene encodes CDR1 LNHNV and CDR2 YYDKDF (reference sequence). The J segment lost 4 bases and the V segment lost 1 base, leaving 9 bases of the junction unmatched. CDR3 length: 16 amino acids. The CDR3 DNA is TGTGCCACCAGCAGAGGAGACAGGGTATTTGGAGAGACCCAGTACTTC. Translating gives CATSRGDRVFGETQYF.

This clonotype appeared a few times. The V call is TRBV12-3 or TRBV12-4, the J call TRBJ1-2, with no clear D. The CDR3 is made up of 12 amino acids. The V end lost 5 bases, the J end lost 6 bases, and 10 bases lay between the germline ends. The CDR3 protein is CASSPQADGYTF. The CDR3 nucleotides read TGTGCCAGCAGTCCTCAGGCTGATGGCTACACCTTC.